What follows are 14 T cell receptor beta chains derived from one specimen sequenced in a study of blood T cell repertoires in COVID-19 (dated by TCRdb to 2018 to 2020). Library preparation used the immunoSEQ multiplex PCR assay. Sourced from immuneACCESS, this table was stored by TCRdb with only in-frame sequences that have V and J called. A share of the clones is absent; for the studies checked, an unresolved V gene accounts for under half, and the remainder has no known explanation. The sample table contains around 260,000 clones; only one count was recorded for around nine tenths of them. Clones ranked in the top ten supply 0.9% to 1% of the sample. What was sequenced was peripheral blood. Every receptor here comes from a woman between 40 and 50 years old who had recovered from COVID-19.

J is TRBJ2-2 and V is TRBV7-8; D is perhaps TRBD2 (6 bases). Germline CDR1 reads SGHVS; CDR2 reads FQNEAQ. CDR3 length equals 15 residues. V gave up 4 bases and J gave up 3 bases, with 12 bases separating them. This chain's CDR3 is CASSYSGGDTGELFF. In nucleotides, the CDR3 is TGTGCCAGCAGCTATAGCGGAGGGGACACCGGGGAGCTGTTTTTT.

A single count supports this clone. The V and J genes are TRBV3-1 (or the pseudogene TRBV3-2) and TRBJ2-7, with 8 bases aligning to TRBD2. In germline, CDR1 is LGHDT, CDR2 YNNKEL (reference sequence). Losses at the gene ends were 4 bases for V and 6 bases for J; bases not matched to a gene: 23. The CDR3 runs 19 residues. The CDR3 is CASSLKYQAISGSQGEQYF. CDR3 coding DNA: TGTGCCAGCAGCCTAAAGTACCAGGCGATCAGCGGGAGCCAGGGCGAGCAGTACTTC.

The gene calls are TRBV19 and TRBJ1-4; no reliable D call. CDR1 LNHDA and CDR2 SQIVND come from the germline V gene (reference sequence). The ends were cut back, 4 bases at V and 5 bases at J, with 8 bases in the middle. The CDR3 sequence is 13 residues long. DNA of the CDR3: TGTGCCAGTAGTACCTTGCTAAATGAAAAACTGTTTTTT. This sequence encodes CASSTLLNEKLFF.

The genes are TRBV5-4 and TRBJ2-5; no firm D call. V was pared by 2 bases and J by 3 bases, with 11 bases between. CDR1 is SGHNT, CDR2 YYREEE, per germline (reference sequence). The CDR3 sequence is 14 residues long. CDR3 loop: CASSFRHIEETQYF. Written as DNA, the CDR3 is TGTGCCAGCAGCTTTAGACATATAGAAGAGACCCAGTACTTC.

The gene calls are TRBV10-1 and TRBJ1-3, with TRBD1 matching 9 bases. Germline values: CDR1 WNHNN, CDR2 SYGVQD (reference sequence). Unmatched junction bases numbered 7, after V lost 3 bases and J lost 4 bases. The CDR3 consists of 16 residues. CDR3 sequence: CASSEGQGKEGNTIYF. The CDR3 nucleotides read TGCGCCAGCAGTGAAGGACAGGGGAAAGAAGGAAACACCATATATTTT.

This chain uses TRBV12-3 or TRBV12-4 with TRBJ1-2, with TRBD1 identical over 7 bases. V lost 10 bases to trimming and J lost 6 bases; unmatched junction nucleotides: 8. The CDR3 totals 12 residues. As DNA, the CDR3 is TGTGCCATCACCCGACAGGGAGATGGCTACACCTTC. Translation gives CAITRQGDGYTF.

The V call is TRBV5-1, the J call TRBJ2-7; the match to TRBD2 covers 8 bases. This CDR3 contains 16 residues. V shed 0 bases and J 1 base; nucleotides not matched to a gene: 6. Germline-derived CDR1 and CDR2 are SGHRS and YFSETQ. CDR3: CASSLVVTSASYEQYF. The CDR3 bases are TGCGCCAGCAGCTTGGTGGTGACTAGCGCATCCTACGAGCAGTACTTC.

This chain links TRBV6-5 with TRBJ1-6, with 9 bases aligning to TRBD1. The CDR3 extends over 15 amino acids. From germline, CDR1 is MNHEY and CDR2 SVGAGI. Germline trimming cut 6 bases from V and 6 bases from J; bases unmatched to any gene: 6. The CDR3 bases are TGTGCCAGCAGGGGATGGACAGGGGTTAATTCACCCCTCCACTTT. Translating it yields CASRGWTGVNSPLHF.

The gene calls are TRBV18 and TRBJ1-2; D might be TRBD1 (5 bases). This CDR3 comprises 13 residues. CDR1 is KGHSH and CDR2 is LQKENI in the germline V gene. V was trimmed by 2 bases and J by 8 bases, leaving 12 bases between them. In DNA form, the CDR3 reads TGTGCCAGCTCACCAGATGAGTCAGGGGGCTACACCTTC. Amino acid sequence: CASSPDESGGYTF.

The CDR3 DNA follows: TGTGCCAGCAGTGATGTCGTTGGGACAGGGCTCGAGCAGTACTTC. The encoded protein is CASSDVVGTGLEQYF. V gene TRBV6-1 combines with J gene TRBJ2-7, with 9 bases lining up with TRBD1. The CDR3 runs to 15 residues. Germline assignment: CDR1 MNHNS and CDR2 SASEGT. The ends lost 3 bases at V and 6 bases at J; junction bases unmatched: 9.

The rearrangement uses TRBV5-1 and TRBJ2-2; 8 bases are shared with TRBD1. Trimming at V came to 2 bases and at J to 4 bases, leaving 4 bases not matched to a gene. There are 15 residues in the CDR3. CDR1 and CDR2 (germline): SGHRS, YFSETQ. The CDR3 sequence: CASSFGQGGTGELFF. Written as DNA, the CDR3 is TGCGCCAGCAGCTTTGGACAGGGAGGCACCGGGGAGCTGTTTTTT. Based on the CDR3 plus reference TRBV5-1 and TRBJ2-2, the full variable domain is KAGVTQTPRYLIKTRGQQVTLSCSPISGHRSVSWYQQTPGQGLQFLFEYFSETQRNKGNFPGRFSGRQFSNSRSEMNVSTLELGDSALYLCASSFGQGGTGELFFGEGSRLTVL.

The chain employs TRBV28 and TRBJ2-4, with D possibly matching TRBD2 (5 bases). V was shortened by 1 base and J by 9 bases, with 19 bases between the two germline ends. In germline, CDR1 is MDHEN, CDR2 SYDVKM. The CDR3 consists of 16 residues. The chain's CDR3 is CASSLSFGPGKSIQYF. The CDR3 DNA is TGTGCCAGCAGTTTATCCTTTGGTCCGGGGAAGAGCATTCAGTACTTC.

CDR3 amino acids: CATGGTASSYEQYF. The DNA for the CDR3 is TGTGCCACCGGAGGGACGGCAAGCTCCTACGAGCAGTACTTC. V is TRBV27 and J is TRBJ2-7, with a possible D match to TRBD2 (6 bases). The CDR3 totals 14 residues. Germline V gene data show CDR1 as MNHEY and CDR2 as SMNVEV (reference sequence). V was cut by 10 bases and J by 0 bases, with 16 bases left in between.

Ten or more counts support this clone. V usage is TRBV4-2 and J usage is TRBJ1-5; D is uncertain. V was pared by 0 bases and J by 5 bases, with 14 bases between. Germline V gives CDR1 LGHNA, CDR2 YNFKEQ. This CDR3 is built from 16 residues. As DNA, the CDR3 is TGTGCCAGCAGCCAAGATCTCACGGGGAATCATCAGCCCCAGCATTTT. Its protein is CASSQDLTGNHQPQHF.